This TCR beta chain appears in the sequencing data of a study of blood T cell repertoires in COVID-19. In the authors' methods: How many nucleated cells were present was estimated from reference gene primer amplification. Clones were read by immunoSEQ multiplex PCR, and TCRdb kept only the in-frame ones, dropping some. D and trimming come from the DNA, and the V and J calls and clone size come from that table. This sample has 350,000 or so clones; roughly 90% occur once, and the top ten carry around 0.92%. Trimming removed 5 bases at V and 4 bases at J, with 16 bases between. The CDR3 runs to 15 residues. Per germline, CDR1 SNHLY and CDR2 FYNNEI. Cohort placement rested on clinical history that participants reported themselves.

The J gene is TRBJ2-3, the V gene TRBV2; D is unclear. This clonotype was obtained from a woman aged 25 to 39 who had been exposed to COVID-19. Material: PBMCs or T cells enriched from blood (not recorded which). The CDR3 protein is CASSTNPNRADTQYF. CDR3 DNA: TGTGCCAGCAGTACAAATCCCAACAGAGCAGATACGCAGTATTTT.